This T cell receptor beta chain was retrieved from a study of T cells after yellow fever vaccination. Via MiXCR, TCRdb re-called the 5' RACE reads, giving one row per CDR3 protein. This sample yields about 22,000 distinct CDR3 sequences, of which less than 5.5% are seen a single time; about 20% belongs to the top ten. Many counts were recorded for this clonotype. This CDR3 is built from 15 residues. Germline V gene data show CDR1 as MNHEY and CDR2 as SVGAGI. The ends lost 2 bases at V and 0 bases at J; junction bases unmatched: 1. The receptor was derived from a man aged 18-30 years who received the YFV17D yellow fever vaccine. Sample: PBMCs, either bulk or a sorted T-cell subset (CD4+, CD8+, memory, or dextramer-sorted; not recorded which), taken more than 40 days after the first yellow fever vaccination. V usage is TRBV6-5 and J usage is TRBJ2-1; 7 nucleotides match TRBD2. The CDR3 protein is CASSYGGGSYNEQFF. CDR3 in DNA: TGTGCCAGCAGTTACGGCGGGGGCTCCTACAATGAGCAGTTCTTC.